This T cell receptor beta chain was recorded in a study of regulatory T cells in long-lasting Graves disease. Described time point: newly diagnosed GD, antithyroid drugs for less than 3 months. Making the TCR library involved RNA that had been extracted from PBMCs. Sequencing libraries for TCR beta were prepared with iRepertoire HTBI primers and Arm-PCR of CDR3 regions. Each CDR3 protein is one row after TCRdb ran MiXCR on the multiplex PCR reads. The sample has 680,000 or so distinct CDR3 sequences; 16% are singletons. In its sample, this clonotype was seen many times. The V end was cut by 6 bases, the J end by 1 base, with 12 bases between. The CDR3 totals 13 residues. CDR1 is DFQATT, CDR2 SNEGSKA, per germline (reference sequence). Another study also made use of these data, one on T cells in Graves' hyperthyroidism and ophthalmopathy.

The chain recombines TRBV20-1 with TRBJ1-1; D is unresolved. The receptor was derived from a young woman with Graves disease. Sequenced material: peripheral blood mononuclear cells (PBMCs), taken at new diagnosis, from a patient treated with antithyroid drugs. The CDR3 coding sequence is TGCAGTGCCCAACACGGACCGAACACTGAAGCTTTCTTT. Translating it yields CSAQHGPNTEAFF.